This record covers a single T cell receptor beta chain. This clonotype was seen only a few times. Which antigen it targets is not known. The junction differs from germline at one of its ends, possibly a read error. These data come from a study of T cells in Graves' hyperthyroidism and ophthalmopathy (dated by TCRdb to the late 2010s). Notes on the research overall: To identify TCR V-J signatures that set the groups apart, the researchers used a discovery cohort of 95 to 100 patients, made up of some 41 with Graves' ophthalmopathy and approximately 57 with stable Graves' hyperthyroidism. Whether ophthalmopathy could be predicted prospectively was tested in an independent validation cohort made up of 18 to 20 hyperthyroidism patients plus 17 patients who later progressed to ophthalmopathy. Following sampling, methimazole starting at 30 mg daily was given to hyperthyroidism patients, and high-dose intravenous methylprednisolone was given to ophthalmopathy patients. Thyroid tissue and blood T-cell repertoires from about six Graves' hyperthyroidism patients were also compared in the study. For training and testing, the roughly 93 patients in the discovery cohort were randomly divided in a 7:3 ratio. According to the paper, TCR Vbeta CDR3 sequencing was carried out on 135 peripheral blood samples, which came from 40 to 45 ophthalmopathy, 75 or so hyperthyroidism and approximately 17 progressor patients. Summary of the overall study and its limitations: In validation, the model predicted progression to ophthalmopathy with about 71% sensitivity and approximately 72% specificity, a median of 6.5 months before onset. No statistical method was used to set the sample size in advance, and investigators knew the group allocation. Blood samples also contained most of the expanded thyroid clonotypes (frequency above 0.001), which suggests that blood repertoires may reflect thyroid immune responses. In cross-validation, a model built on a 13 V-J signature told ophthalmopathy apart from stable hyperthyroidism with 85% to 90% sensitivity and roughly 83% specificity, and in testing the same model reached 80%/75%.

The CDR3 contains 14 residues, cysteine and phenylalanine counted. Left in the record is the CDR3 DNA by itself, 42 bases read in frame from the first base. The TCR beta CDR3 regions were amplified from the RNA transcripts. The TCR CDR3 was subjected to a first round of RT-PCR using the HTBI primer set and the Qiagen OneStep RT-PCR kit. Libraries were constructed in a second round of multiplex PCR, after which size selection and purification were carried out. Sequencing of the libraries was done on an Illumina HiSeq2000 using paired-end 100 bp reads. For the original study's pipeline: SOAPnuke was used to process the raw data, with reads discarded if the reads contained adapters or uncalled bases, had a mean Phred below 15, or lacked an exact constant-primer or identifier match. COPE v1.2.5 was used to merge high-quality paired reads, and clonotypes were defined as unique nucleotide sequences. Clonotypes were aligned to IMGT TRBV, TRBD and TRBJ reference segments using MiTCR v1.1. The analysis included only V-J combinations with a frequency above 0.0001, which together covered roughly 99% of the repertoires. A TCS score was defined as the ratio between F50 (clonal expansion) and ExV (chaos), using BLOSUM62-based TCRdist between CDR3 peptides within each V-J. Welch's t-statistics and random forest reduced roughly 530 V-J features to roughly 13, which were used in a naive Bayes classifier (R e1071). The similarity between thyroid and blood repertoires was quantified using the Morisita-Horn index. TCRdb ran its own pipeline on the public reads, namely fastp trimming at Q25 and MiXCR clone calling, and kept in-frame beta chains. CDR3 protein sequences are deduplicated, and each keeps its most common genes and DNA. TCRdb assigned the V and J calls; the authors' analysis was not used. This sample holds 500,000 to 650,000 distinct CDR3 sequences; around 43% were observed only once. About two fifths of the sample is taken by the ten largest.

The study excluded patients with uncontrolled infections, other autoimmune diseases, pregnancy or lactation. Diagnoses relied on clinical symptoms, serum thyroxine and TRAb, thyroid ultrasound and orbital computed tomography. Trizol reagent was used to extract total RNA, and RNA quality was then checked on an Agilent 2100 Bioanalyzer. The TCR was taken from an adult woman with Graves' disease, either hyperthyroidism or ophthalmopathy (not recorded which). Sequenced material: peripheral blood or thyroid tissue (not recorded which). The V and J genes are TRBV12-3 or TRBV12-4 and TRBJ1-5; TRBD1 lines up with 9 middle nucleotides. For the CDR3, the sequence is CASSGTGSFQPQHF. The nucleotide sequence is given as TGTGCTAGCAGTGGGACAGGGTCGTTTCAGCCCCAGCATTTT.